The 20 T cell receptor beta chains in this list originate from one sample, sequenced in a study of blood T cell repertoires in COVID-19. Using immunoSEQ multiplex PCR, the repertoire was profiled, and TCRdb retains in-frame clones only, with some absent. The top ten hold 13% to 15% of the sample, which has about 180,000 clones, roughly 80% seen once. Sequencing was performed on PBMCs or T cells enriched from blood (not recorded which). These receptor sequences come from a man in his 60s who had been exposed to COVID-19.

V gene TRBV7-9 combines with J gene TRBJ2-7; TRBD1 might be the D (5 bases). The CDR3 covers 14 residues. The germline CDR1 and CDR2 sequences are SEHNR and FQNEAQ (reference sequence). V gave up 0 bases and J gave up 2 bases, with 8 bases separating them. The CDR3 spells CASSLAGATYEQYF. CDR3 DNA sequence: TGTGCCAGCAGCTTAGCTGGGGCGACCTACGAGCAGTACTTC.

The rearrangement joins TRBV19 to TRBJ2-3; 7 bases are shared with TRBD1. V lost 6 bases to trimming and J lost 0 bases; unmatched junction nucleotides: 6. This CDR3 spans 15 amino acids. In germline, CDR1 is LNHDA, CDR2 SQIVND (reference sequence). The CDR3 reads CASSLGTASTDTQYF. In DNA, the CDR3 is TGTGCCAGTAGCCTCGGGACAGCTAGCACAGATACGCAGTATTTT.

This sequence joins TRBV5-8 and TRBJ2-7, with D perhaps TRBD1 (7 bases). CDR3 size: 15 residues. Germline V gene sequence: CDR1 SGHTS, CDR2 YDEGEE. Trimming removed 4 bases at V and 2 bases at J, with 16 bases between. This chain's CDR3 is CASSQGGRIPYEQYF. In DNA, the CDR3 is TGTGCCAGCAGCCAGGGGGGAAGGATCCCCTACGAGCAGTACTTC.

The chain has TRBV4-2 and TRBJ1-3; D might be TRBD1 (5 bases). V lost 2 bases to trimming and J lost 2 bases, with 16 bases between them. This CDR3 is 17 amino acids long. The germline CDR1 and CDR2 sequences are LGHNA and YNFKEQ. The CDR3 reads CASSQRSPQGPGNTIYF. The CDR3 DNA reads as TGTGCCAGCAGCCAACGAAGCCCCCAGGGTCCTGGAAACACCATATATTTT.

The CDR3 loop reads CASSFGTAQDGYTF. CDR3 sequence (DNA): TGTGCCAGCAGTTTCGGGACAGCCCAAGATGGCTACACCTTC. The chain recombines TRBV28 with TRBJ1-2; 7 bases are shared with TRBD1. CDR3 size: 14 residues. Germline trimming cut 3 bases from V and 6 bases from J; bases unmatched to any gene: 7. Germline V gene sequence: CDR1 MDHEN, CDR2 SYDVKM.

CDR3 region: CASSEDRTGGGYEQYF. The CDR3 DNA reads as TGTGCCAGCAGTGAAGACCGGACAGGGGGTGGCTACGAGCAGTACTTC. The chain carries TRBV2 and TRBJ2-7; TRBD1 matches 10 bases. With V trimmed by 1 base and J by 3 bases, 6 bases remained unmatched. This CDR3 comprises 16 residues. Germline V CDR1 and CDR2: SNHLY, FYNNEI.

The chain has TRBV7-2 and TRBJ1-2; D is perhaps TRBD1 (5 bases). V dropped 1 base and J dropped 4 bases, with 16 bases sitting between them. This CDR3 region has 16 residues. Germline V gives CDR1 SGHTA, CDR2 FQGNSA. The DNA for the CDR3 is TGTGCCAGCAGCTTAGGACCGGACATTCCGACCTATGGCTACACCTTC. Protein sequence: CASSLGPDIPTYGYTF.

This clone was seen just once. The gene calls are TRBV12-3 or TRBV12-4 and TRBJ2-5; TRBD1 aligns across 9 bases. J was trimmed by 5 bases and V by 6 bases; bases with no gene match: 4. The CDR3 length is 13 residues. The CDR3 sequence: CASSRQGGETQYF. The DNA for the CDR3 is TGTGCCAGCAGCCGACAGGGGGGGGAGACCCAGTACTTC.

The V call is TRBV5-4, the J call TRBJ1-4; possible D gene TRBD1, 5 bases. Germline CDR1 SGHNT, CDR2 YYREEE (reference sequence). The CDR3 consists of 15 residues. The ends were cut back, 1 base at V and 6 bases at J, with 13 bases in the middle. The CDR3 DNA reads as TGTGCCAGCAGCTTGAGGAGGGGAGTGGATGAAAAACTGTTTTTT. It encodes CASSLRRGVDEKLFF.

The chain is built from TRBV15 and TRBJ2-5; the D gene is possibly TRBD2 (5 bases). Trimming took 0 bases from V and 5 from J, leaving 13 bases between them. The CDR3 loop spans 15 amino acids. Germline CDR1 reads LNHNV; CDR2 reads YYDKDF (reference sequence). CDR3 bases: TGTGCCACCAGCAGAGATGGAGCGGAGTGGGAGACCCAGTACTTC. As protein: CATSRDGAEWETQYF.

The chain is built from TRBV29-1 and TRBJ1-2, with a weak D call TRBD1 (5 bases). Germline-derived CDR1 and CDR2 are SQVTM and ANQGSEA. Trimming removed 7 bases at V and 4 bases at J, with 13 bases between. This CDR3 has 12 amino acids. The CDR3 region has the DNA TGCAGCGCTCAGGGTAGTCTCTATGGCTACACCTTC. Translated: CSAQGSLYGYTF.

This chain connects TRBV28 to TRBJ1-5; D gene uncertain. Trimming took off 1 base at V and 1 base at J, with 8 bases between the two ends. The CDR3 is 15 amino acids. CDR1 is MDHEN, CDR2 SYDVKM, per germline. The CDR3 protein is CASSLSGGSNQPQHF. CDR3 bases: TGTGCCAGCAGTTTATCTGGAGGGAGCAATCAGCCCCAGCATTTT.

This chain uses TRBV4-1 with TRBJ2-5; no clear D. The V end was cut by 1 base, the J end by 5 bases, with 8 bases between. The CDR3 length is 13 residues. CDR1 and CDR2 from the germline V gene are MGHRA and YSYEKL. The CDR3 DNA sequence: TGCGCCAGCAGCCAAGTCAATGCGGAGACCCAGTACTTC. Translating it yields CASSQVNAETQYF.

CDR3 amino acids: CASSLPDKLNEAFF. Written as DNA, the CDR3 is TGTGCCAGCAGTTTACCCGACAAGCTTAATGAAGCTTTCTTT. The V and J genes are TRBV28 and TRBJ1-1; D gene ambiguous. Trimming shortened V by 2 bases and J by 7 bases, and 14 bases separated the two germline ends. Germline CDR1 MDHEN, CDR2 SYDVKM. The CDR3 has 14 amino acids.

This rearrangement joins TRBV11-2 to TRBJ2-7; maybe TRBD1 (5 bases). The CDR3 is 14 amino acids. Trimming stripped 0 bases from V and 3 bases from J, with 9 bases between. CDR1 is SGHAT and CDR2 is FQNNGV in the germline V gene. CDR3 in DNA: TGTGCCAGCAGCTTAGATCTCCAGGGCTACGAGCAGTACTTC. It encodes CASSLDLQGYEQYF. The whole variable domain, filled in from reference TRBV11-2 and TRBJ2-7, reads EAGVAQSPRYKIIEKRQSVAFWCNPISGHATLYWYQQILGQGPKLLIQFQNNGVVDDSQLPKDRFSAERLKGVDSTLKIQPAKLEDSAVYLCASSLDLQGYEQYFGPGTRLTVT.

The rearrangement links TRBV7-8 to TRBJ1-5, with TRBD1 identical over 7 bases. CDR3 length equals 15 residues. V was pared by 8 bases and J by 4 bases, with 11 bases of the junction left unmatched. Germline V CDR1 and CDR2: SGHVS, FQNEAQ. The CDR3 nucleotides read TGTGCCAGCGGAGAGGGGACAGCCTTAAATCAGCCCCAGCATTTT. It codes for CASGEGTALNQPQHF.

CDR3: CASSFWSGGRGNQPQHF. The DNA of the CDR3 is TGTGCCAGCAGTTTCTGGTCAGGGGGAAGGGGCAATCAGCCCCAGCATTTT. The rearrangement uses TRBV27 and TRBJ1-5, with 7 bases matching TRBD1. The CDR3 contains 17 residues. Germline CDR1 reads MNHEY; CDR2 reads SMNVEV (reference sequence). The V and J ends lost 3 bases and 2 bases, in that order; junction bases with no gene match: 10.

V and J are TRBV27 and TRBJ2-7; the D is unclear. Trimming removed 5 bases from V and 0 bases from J, with 14 bases in between. CDR1 and CDR2 from the germline V gene are MNHEY and SMNVEV (reference sequence). The length of the CDR3 is 15 residues. This CDR3 is CASSPPGASSYEQYF. DNA of the CDR3: TGTGCCAGCAGTCCCCCAGGCGCGTCCTCCTACGAGCAGTACTTC.

DNA of the CDR3: TGTGCCAGCGTTAGTGGGGCCCCCTACGAGCAGTACTTC. Translating gives CASVSGAPYEQYF. The chain combines TRBV2 with TRBJ2-7; D may be TRBD1 (5 bases). Germline CDR1 reads SNHLY; CDR2 reads FYNNEI. CDR3 length equals 13 residues. V lost 8 bases, J lost 2 bases, and 13 bases lay in between.

V gene TRBV19 combines with J gene TRBJ1-2; 8 bases line up with TRBD1. The CDR3 loop spans 17 amino acids. CDR1 LNHDA and CDR2 SQIVND come from the germline V gene (reference sequence). J was trimmed by 8 bases and V by 5 bases; bases with no gene match: 19. The CDR3 DNA sequence: TGTGCCAGTAGTGTACCCCGGGACAGGAAGGGCCTTTTGGGCTACACCTTC. Protein product: CASSVPRDRKGLLGYTF.